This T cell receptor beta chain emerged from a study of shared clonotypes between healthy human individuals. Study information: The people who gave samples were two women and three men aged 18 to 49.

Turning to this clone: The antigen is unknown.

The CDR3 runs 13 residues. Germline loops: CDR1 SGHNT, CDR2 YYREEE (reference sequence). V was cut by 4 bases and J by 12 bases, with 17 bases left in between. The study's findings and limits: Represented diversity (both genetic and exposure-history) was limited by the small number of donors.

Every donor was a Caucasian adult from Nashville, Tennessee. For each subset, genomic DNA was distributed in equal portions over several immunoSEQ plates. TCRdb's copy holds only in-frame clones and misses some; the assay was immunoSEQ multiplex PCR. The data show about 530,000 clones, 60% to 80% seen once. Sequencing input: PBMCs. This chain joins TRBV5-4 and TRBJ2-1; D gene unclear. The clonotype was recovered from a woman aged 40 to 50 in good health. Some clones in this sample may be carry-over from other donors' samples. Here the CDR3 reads CASSPAGLTGQFF. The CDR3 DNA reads TGTGCCAGCAGCCCCGCCGGGCTAACTGGGCAGTTCTTC.